This TCR beta chain was retrieved from a study of sequential checkpoint blockade in melanoma. At the level of the study: Randomization was 1:1 between first-line nivolumab→ipilimumab and ipilimumab→nivolumab. After both sequences, patients received maintenance nivolumab.

Clones were read by immunoSEQ multiplex PCR, and TCRdb kept only the in-frame ones, dropping some. The data show 25,000 to 30,000 clones, with 60% to 80% seen just once and about an eighth held by the top ten. This CDR3 has 13 amino acids. The V end was cut by 0 bases, the J end by 3 bases, with 7 bases between. Germline V lookup: CDR1 SGHKS, CDR2 YYEKEE (reference sequence). Sample treatment: randomized to nivolumab then ipilimumab (arm A) or the reverse (arm B). None of the patients previously received DNA-damaging chemotherapy. Live CD3+CD8+ CD19− CD56− cells were sorted from PBMCs. The source is a human donor with melanoma. The sequencing here drew on CD8+ T cells sorted from blood (inferred from file names), taken from a patient given nivolumab and ipilimumab in sequence. The V call is TRBV5-5, the J call TRBJ2-7; D unresolved. The CDR3 DNA sequence: TGTGCCAGCAGCTTGGATTTCTTCTACGAGCAGTACTTC. Its translation: CASSLDFFYEQYF.